This is a list of T cell receptor beta chains from one sample in a study of cytomegalovirus exposure and HLA in healthy donors. Profiling relied on immunoSEQ multiplex PCR, and the TCRdb table lists in-frame clones only, not all of them. The sample yields around 220,000 clones, around 85% seen once. The sample was PBMCs. These receptors all stem from a girl aged 2 to 9 in good health and CMV-seronegative. Both conserved end residues are part of each CDR3. A D gene is named only where the DNA matches it firmly. Some rows have no size entry. The others give once, few or many, or a class for an expanded clone.

j_call d_call clone_size v_call cdr3_aa cdr3_nt
TRBJ2-3 - - TRBV14 CASSQVGRDTQYF TGTGCCAGCAGCCAAGTGGGGAGAGATACGCAGTATTTT
TRBJ2-1 TRBD1 few TRBV5-1 CASSPLTGWNEQFF TGCGCCAGCAGCCCACTGACAGGGTGGAATGAGCAGTTCTTC
TRBJ2-7 TRBD2 - TRBV6-5 CASSGGLAGSYEQYF TGTGCCAGCAGTGGGGGACTAGCGGGCTCCTACGAGCAGTACTTC
TRBJ1-4 - - TRBV12-5 CASGLEGLGLGEKLFF TGTGCTAGTGGTTTGGAAGGCCTAGGTTTAGGTGAAAAACTGTTTTTT
TRBJ1-2 - - TRBV2 CASSQDYGYTF TGTGCCAGCAGTCAGGACTATGGCTACACCTTC
TRBJ1-1 TRBD1 - TRBV6-5 CSTRDRGMNTEAFF TGTTCCACGAGAGACAGGGGCATGAACACTGAAGCTTTCTTT
TRBJ2-5 - - TRBV11-1 CASSLFEGVVTQYF TGTGCCAGCAGCTTATTTGAGGGCGTCGTGACCCAGTACTTC
TRBJ1-1 - - TRBV11-2 CASSLTPGNTEAFF TGTGCCAGCAGCTTAACCCCAGGGAACACTGAAGCTTTCTTT
TRBJ2-7 - - TRBV6-5 CASSFSGIEQYF TGTGCCAGCAGTTTTTCAGGGATCGAGCAGTACTTC
TRBJ1-1 - once TRBV19 CASKAGNTEAFF TGTGCCAGTAAGGCGGGGAACACTGAAGCTTTCTTT
TRBJ1-5 - - TRBV4-2 CASSQGQNNQPQHF TGTGCCAGCAGCCAAGGGCAGAACAATCAGCCCCAGCATTTT
TRBJ1-2 - few TRBV4-1 CASSQDWPDYGYTF TGCGCCAGCAGCCAAGATTGGCCCGACTATGGCTACACCTTC
TRBJ1-2 TRBD1 - TRBV4-1 CASSRSADRGNVLDGYTF TGCGCCAGCAGCCGATCAGCGGACAGGGGAAATGTTCTGGATGGCTACACCTTC
TRBJ2-5 - once TRBV5-1 CASSRTVQETQYF TGCGCCAGCAGCAGAACAGTGCAAGAGACCCAGTACTTC
TRBJ1-1 TRBD1 - TRBV6-1 CASSRTGEVATEAFF TGTGCCAGCAGCAGGACAGGGGAAGTGGCCACTGAAGCTTTCTTT
TRBJ1-2 TRBD1 - TRBV7-2 CASTKTGMEGYTF TGTGCCAGCACCAAGACAGGGATGGAGGGCTACACCTTC
TRBJ1-5 - - TRBV15 CATSREQGQPQHF TGTGCCACCAGCAGAGAACAGGGTCAGCCCCAGCATTTT
TRBJ2-7 TRBD2 - TRBV19 CASSIGSGSYEQYF TGTGCCAGTAGTATTGGTAGCGGGAGCTACGAGCAGTACTTC
TRBJ2-7 - - TRBV25-1 CASSESKEQYF TGTGCCAGCAGTGAATCCAAAGAGCAGTACTTC
TRBJ1-1 TRBD1 few TRBV5-1 CASSTAGTGGYYTEAFF TGCGCCAGCAGCACGGCCGGGACAGGGGGTTACTACACTGAAGCTTTCTTT
TRBJ1-2 - - TRBV2 CASLKQGQANYGYTF TGTGCCAGTTTAAAACAGGGACAAGCTAACTATGGCTACACCTTC
TRBJ1-1 TRBD1 - TRBV27 CASSFLTPQGAETEAFF TGTGCCAGCAGTTTCCTCACCCCCCAGGGGGCTGAAACTGAAGCTTTCTTT
TRBJ2-2 - few TRBV19 CASSRGGLGTGELFF TGTGCCAGTAGTAGGGGCGGCTTGGGCACCGGGGAGCTGTTTTTT
TRBJ2-1 - - TRBV7-2 CASSLDGRPEQFF TGTGCCAGCAGCTTAGACGGCAGGCCTGAGCAGTTCTTC
TRBJ2-7 - - TRBV5-4 CASRQVGGPSYEQYF TGTGCCAGCCGCCAGGTGGGAGGCCCCTCCTACGAGCAGTACTTC
TRBJ1-5 TRBD1 - TRBV7-9 CASSRTGDNQPQHF TGTGCCAGCAGCAGGACAGGGGACAATCAGCCCCAGCATTTT
TRBJ2-1 - once TRBV10-1 CASSADRYNEQFF TGCGCCAGCAGCGCCGACAGATACAATGAGCAGTTCTTC
TRBJ2-7 - - TRBV4-1 CASSPRVTYEQYF TGCGCCAGCAGTCCCCGGGTCACCTACGAGCAGTACTTC
TRBJ2-1 - - TRBV4-1 CASSQTPSGGNNEQFF TGCGCCAGCAGCCAGACGCCAAGTGGAGGCAACAATGAGCAGTTCTTC
TRBJ2-5 TRBD2 - TRBV9 CASSVGWGGETQYF TGTGCCAGCAGCGTAGGCTGGGGGGGAGAGACCCAGTACTTC
TRBJ1-2 TRBD1 - TRBV6-5 CASSYDRGTRGYTF TGTGCCAGCAGTTACGACAGGGGAACTCGTGGCTACACCTTC
TRBJ2-7 TRBD1 - TRBV5-1 CASSSGTGDYEQYF TGCGCCAGCAGCTCTGGGACAGGGGACTACGAGCAGTACTTC
TRBJ2-3 TRBD2 - TRBV7-9 CASSLARVAGVTDTQYF TGTGCCAGCAGCTTAGCGCGCGTAGCGGGGGTTACAGATACGCAGTATTTT
TRBJ2-7 - - TRBV6-1 CASSVVSQGGYEQYF TGTGCCAGCAGTGTGGTGTCACAGGGCGGCTACGAGCAGTACTTC
TRBJ1-1 - - TRBV30 CAWSVTKNTEAFF TGTGCCTGGAGTGTAACAAAGAACACTGAAGCTTTCTTT
TRBJ2-2 - - TRBV5-6 CASSFGQRWPGELFF TGTGCCAGCAGCTTCGGGCAGCGGTGGCCCGGGGAGCTGTTTTTT
TRBJ1-6 - - TRBV6-5 CASSHKAGRNSPLHF TGTGCCAGCAGTCACAAGGCGGGTCGGAATTCACCCCTCCACTTT
TRBJ1-2 - - TRBV6-5 CASTLQGQGGGYTF TGTGCCAGCACCTTACAGGGCCAGGGAGGGGGCTACACCTTC
TRBJ1-2 - - TRBV4-2 CASSQDSRPGRRDYGYTF TGTGCCAGCAGCCAAGACAGCAGACCGGGACGGAGGGACTATGGCTACACCTTC
TRBJ2-1 - once TRBV4-1 CASSHLRGEQFF TGCGCCAGCAGCCATCTCCGGGGTGAGCAGTTCTTC
TRBJ2-5 - - TRBV5-4 CASSLPSQETQYF TGTGCCAGCAGCTTGCCTAGTCAAGAGACCCAGTACTTC
TRBJ2-5 - few TRBV9 CASSVKSGGQLGTQYF TGTGCCAGCAGCGTAAAATCCGGCGGGCAGCTCGGGACCCAGTACTTC
TRBJ2-1 - - TRBV10-3 CAISPPPERQQFF TGTGCCATCAGCCCCCCGCCGGAGCGGCAGCAGTTCTTC
TRBJ1-3 TRBD1 - TRBV6-5 CASSYEGAAGNTIYF TGTGCCAGCAGTTACGAGGGGGCGGCTGGAAACACCATATATTTT
TRBJ2-2 - - TRBV9 CASRPVAGELFF TGTGCCAGCAGGCCGGTCGCCGGGGAGCTGTTTTTT